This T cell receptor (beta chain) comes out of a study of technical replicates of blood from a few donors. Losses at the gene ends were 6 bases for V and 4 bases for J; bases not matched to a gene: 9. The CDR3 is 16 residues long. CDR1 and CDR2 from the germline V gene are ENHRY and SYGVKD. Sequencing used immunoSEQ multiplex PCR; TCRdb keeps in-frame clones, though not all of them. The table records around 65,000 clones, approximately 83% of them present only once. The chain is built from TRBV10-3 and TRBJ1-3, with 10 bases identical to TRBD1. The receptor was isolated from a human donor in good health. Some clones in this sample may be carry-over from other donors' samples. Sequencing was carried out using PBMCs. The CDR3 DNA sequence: TGTGCCATCAGCGGAAAGACAGGGGGCACCGGAAACACCATATATTTT. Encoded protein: CAISGKTGGTGNTIYF.